Listed below are T cell receptor beta chains from one sample, sequenced in a study of cytomegalovirus exposure and HLA in healthy donors. Assay used: immunoSEQ multiplex PCR; TCRdb lists only in-frame clones, some missing. Counted here are 80,000 to 100,000 clones, roughly 77% occurring once; the ten biggest clones make up roughly 1.5%. Input material: PBMCs. The receptors were sampled from a man aged 40-55 years in good health and CMV-seronegative. Both conserved end residues are part of each CDR3. The order of the fields is D gene, J gene, clone size, V gene, CDR3 DNA, CDR3 protein. D genes are given only for firm matches. Clone sizes are given selectively: once, few, many, or a class where the clone is expanded.

TRBD1,TRBJ2-7,once,TRBV19,TGTGCCAGTAGTACCCAGACAGGGGGCTGGGAGCAGTACTTC,CASSTQTGGWEQYF
NA,TRBJ2-2,NA,TRBV7-9,TGTGCCAGCAGACAACAGGCCAGGGGGGAGCTGTTTTTT,CASRQQARGELFF
NA,TRBJ2-7,few,TRBV5-4,TGTGCCAGCAGCTTGGACAGCGGCTCCTACGAGCAGTACTTC,CASSLDSGSYEQYF
NA,TRBJ2-1,NA,TRBV7-2,TGTGCCAGCAGCTTATTTACGGTTGAGCAGTTCTTC,CASSLFTVEQFF
NA,TRBJ2-7,NA,TRBV25-1,TGTGCCAGCAGTCCGCCGCCGGGACACCTTACCATATCCTACGAGCAGTACTTC,CASSPPPGHLTISYEQYF
NA,TRBJ1-3,NA,TRBV7-9,TGTGCCAGCAGCTTAGGCCGGAGGGGAAACACCATATATTTT,CASSLGRRGNTIYF
NA,TRBJ1-4,NA,TRBV15,TGTGCCACCAGCAGTTACAGTAGGTCTAATGAAAAACTGTTTTTT,CATSSYSRSNEKLFF
NA,TRBJ2-2,NA,TRBV9,TGTGCCAGCTCTAAGGGGGGGTTGCGGAACACCGGGGAGCTGTTTTTT,CASSKGGLRNTGELFF
NA,TRBJ1-3,NA,TRBV27,TGTGCCAGCAGTTCTCCCTCTGGAAACACCATATATTTT,CASSSPSGNTIYF
TRBD1,TRBJ1-6,NA,TRBV6-4,TGTGCCAGCAGGGGACAGGGGGATTCACCCCTCCACTTT,CASRGQGDSPLHF
NA,TRBJ1-5,NA,TRBV10-1,TGCGCCAGCAGGGGGACAAACAGCAATCAGCCCCAGCATTTT,CASRGTNSNQPQHF
NA,TRBJ2-1,NA,TRBV15,TGTGCCACCAGCGGGTTTTCCCAAGCAGGGGCCATCTACAATGAGCAGTTCTTC,CATSGFSQAGAIYNEQFF
TRBD2,TRBJ2-5,NA,TRBV9,TGTGCCAGCAGCGCCAGCGGGGTAAATCAAGAGACCCAGTACTTC,CASSASGVNQETQYF
NA,TRBJ2-7,few,TRBV6-5,TGTGCCAGCACTACCCACCCAGGGAGGGAGCAGTACTTC,CASTTHPGREQYF
TRBD1,TRBJ1-1,NA,TRBV2,TGTGCCAGCAGGCCCCCGACAGGGACCATCATGAACACTGAAGCTTTCTTT,CASRPPTGTIMNTEAFF
NA,TRBJ2-4,NA,TRBV5-1,TGCGCCAGCAGCCCGGGGATCCATCAAGCCAAAAACATTCAGTACTTC,CASSPGIHQAKNIQYF
TRBD1,TRBJ2-6,NA,TRBV30,TGTGCCTACTACAGGGGGCGAGTCGGCTCTGGGGCCAACGTCCTGACTTTC,CAYYRGRVGSGANVLTF
NA,TRBJ2-3,NA,TRBV7-8,TGTGCCAGCAGCTTACTGCAAACTAGCACAGATACGCAGTATTTT,CASSLLQTSTDTQYF
NA,TRBJ2-3,once,TRBV5-5,TGTGCCAGCAGCTTCGGTTTGGGCACAGATACGCAGTATTTT,CASSFGLGTDTQYF
NA,TRBJ2-1,NA,TRBV28,TGTGCCAGCAGCCCGACTCGCAGCTTGGAGTTCTTC,CASSPTRSLEFF
NA,TRBJ1-5,NA,TRBV4-3,TGCGCCAGCAGCCAAGACGGACAGTCGAATCAGCCCCAGCATTTT,CASSQDGQSNQPQHF
NA,TRBJ2-1,NA,TRBV29-1,TGCAGCGTGGGCGCCCTCGATGAGCAGTTCTTC,CSVGALDEQFF
TRBD1,TRBJ2-4,NA,TRBV7-9,TGTGCCAGCAGCGCGACAGGGTTTGCGGAAAACATTCAGTACTTC,CASSATGFAENIQYF
TRBD1,TRBJ1-4,NA,TRBV5-5,TGTGCCAGCAGCTTGGGTTTAAGTTGGGACAGACGGGAAAAACTGTTTTTT,CASSLGLSWDRREKLFF
TRBD1,TRBJ2-1,NA,TRBV15,TGTGCCACCAGTCGGTGGGACAGGGTCTGGAATGAGCAGTTCTTC,CATSRWDRVWNEQFF
NA,TRBJ2-1,NA,TRBV6-4,TGTGCCAGCAGTGTGGATATAGGGGGCTACAATGAGCAGTTCTTC,CASSVDIGGYNEQFF
NA,TRBJ1-1,NA,TRBV2,TGTGCCAGCAGTGAAGCACAGGCACGGACTGAAGCTTTCTTT,CASSEAQARTEAFF
TRBD1,TRBJ1-2,once,TRBV6-1,TGTGCCAGCAGGCACAGGGGGAGCTATGGCTACACCTTC,CASRHRGSYGYTF
TRBD2,TRBJ2-3,NA,TRBV4-2,TGTGCCAGCAGCCAAGCTGGCGGGGGGGCAGGTGATACGCAGTATTTT,CASSQAGGGAGDTQYF
NA,TRBJ2-2,NA,TRBV27,TGTGCCATCAAAAGACAGGGGGAGCTGTTTTTT,CAIKRQGELFF
NA,TRBJ1-2,NA,TRBV18,TGTGCCAGCACTCCTAACACAGGGCGGAATGCCTATGGCTACACCTTC,CASTPNTGRNAYGYTF
TRBD1,TRBJ1-3,NA,TRBV29-1,TGCAGCGTTGAAGGCAGGGGGAACTCTGGAAACACCATATATTTT,CSVEGRGNSGNTIYF
NA,TRBJ1-2,NA,TRBV6-1,TGTGCCAGCAGTGAACACACAGTTGTAAACTATGGCTACACCTTC,CASSEHTVVNYGYTF
NA,TRBJ2-5,NA,TRBV19,TGTGCCAGTAGTATACGGGGTGAGACCCAGTACTTC,CASSIRGETQYF
NA,TRBJ2-6,NA,TRBV5-4,TGTGCCAGCAGATCCGGGACATTCTCTGGGGCCAACGTCCTGACTTTC,CASRSGTFSGANVLTF
TRBD1,TRBJ2-5,NA,TRBV7-3,TGTGCCAGCAGCTTAACTACAGGGGATCGAGAGACCCAGCACTTC,CASSLTTGDRETQHF
NA,TRBJ2-1,NA,TRBV19,TGTGCCAGTAGTATCAGCTACAATGAGCAGTTCTTC,CASSISYNEQFF
TRBD1,TRBJ1-3,NA,TRBV13,TGTGCCAGCAGCTTAATCGGACAGGGTATTGGAAACACCATATATTTT,CASSLIGQGIGNTIYF
NA,TRBJ2-7,NA,TRBV5-4,TGTGCCAGCAGCCAGGACAGAAACTACGAGCAGTACTTC,CASSQDRNYEQYF
TRBD2,TRBJ2-2,NA,TRBV9,TGTGCCAGCAGCCCTCGTTCTAGCGGGGTGAACACCGGGGAGCTGTTTTTT,CASSPRSSGVNTGELFF
NA,TRBJ2-5,NA,TRBV2,TGTGCCAGCATACAGGTTGTGTCCCAGTACTTC,CASIQVVSQYF
NA,TRBJ1-4,NA,TRBV9,TGTGCCAGCAGCGTAGGGGGGGGAGGGGGTGAAAAACTGTTTTTT,CASSVGGGGGEKLFF
TRBD1,TRBJ2-2,NA,TRBV2,TGTGCCAGCAGTGAAGCGATGGACAGGGTCACCGGGGAGCTGTTTTTT,CASSEAMDRVTGELFF
TRBD1,TRBJ1-5,NA,TRBV6-1,TGTGCTAATAAGGGGGCAGGCAATCAGCCCCAGCATTTT,CANKGAGNQPQHF
NA,TRBJ1-5,NA,TRBV27,TGTGCCAGCAGTTCACCAGGGAATCCCCAGCATTTT,CASSSPGNPQHF
NA,TRBJ2-7,once,TRBV28,TGTGCCAGCAGTTTAAGGGAAGCGGGACAAGGACAGGGCCGTTACGAGCAGTACTTC,CASSLREAGQGQGRYEQYF
NA,TRBJ2-7,NA,TRBV27,TGTGCCAGCAGTTTAGCTGGGGCTATTCTAGGTTACGAGCAGTACTTC,CASSLAGAILGYEQYF
NA,TRBJ2-7,NA,TRBV27,TGTGCCAGCAGTTTAAGTCGGGACATCCCCTACGAGCAGTACTTC,CASSLSRDIPYEQYF
NA,TRBJ1-1,NA,TRBV23-1,TGCGCCAGCACTCCTGACAGCATGAACACTGAAGCTTTCTTT,CASTPDSMNTEAFF
NA,TRBJ2-1,few,TRBV19,TGTGCCAGTAGTATTAGAGACAGATACAATGAGCAGTTCTTC,CASSIRDRYNEQFF